This section outlines one T cell receptor beta chain sequence together with its context. The sample comes from a study of shared T cell receptors in the human thymus. This table comes from immunoSEQ multiplex PCR, and its TCRdb copy is limited to in-frame clones, with some not included. Seen here are 630,000 or so clones, 70% to 90% observed once, and the top ten hold roughly 0.0094%. The same sample was also used in a study of human thymus T cells.

The source is a boy in the first two years of life with a congenital heart defect. The sample taken for sequencing was thymocytes.

In DNA form, the CDR3 reads TGTGCCAGCAGTTTATGCGGACAGGCTGAAGCTTTCTTT. Translation: CASSLCGQAEAFF. V is TRBV28 and J is TRBJ1-1; TRBD1 aligns across 7 bases. With V trimmed by 0 bases and J by 6 bases, 1 base remained unmatched. Germline loops: CDR1 MDHEN, CDR2 SYDVKM. The CDR3 has 13 residues. The full variable domain, with the rest looked up from reference TRBV28 and TRBJ1-1, is DVKVTQSSRYLVKRTGEKVFLECVQDMDHENMFWYRQDPGLGLRLIYFSYDVKMKEKGDIPEGYSVSREKKERFSLILESASTNQTSMYLCASSLCGQAEAFFGQGTRLTVV.